The 31 T cell receptor beta chains given below trace back to one sample, sequenced in a study of OX40 agonist ivuxolimab in advanced cancers. The assay was immunoSEQ multiplex PCR, and TCRdb's table has in-frame clones only and misses some. The data hold 70,000 to 95,000 clones, with around 85% observed a single time. The sequencing here drew on CD4+ or CD8+ T cells sorted from blood, taken in a trial of the OX40 agonist ivuxolimab. All receptors come from an adult with an advanced solid tumor such as melanoma, head and neck, liver or kidney cancer.

The chain uses TRBV4-1 and TRBJ2-1; 14 nucleotides align to TRBD2. V was pared by 7 bases and J by 9 bases, with 11 bases of the junction left unmatched. This CDR3 has 16 amino acids. CDR1 and CDR2 (germline): MGHRA, YSYEKL. The CDR3 sequence is CASTKGTSGSGGEQFF. In DNA, the CDR3 is TGCGCCAGCACCAAAGGGACTAGCGGGAGTGGCGGTGAGCAGTTCTTC.

The chain is built from TRBV7-6 and TRBJ1-4; TRBD1 might be the D (6 bases). Germline values: CDR1 SGHVS, CDR2 FNYEAQ. There are 14 residues in the CDR3. V was shortened by 5 bases and J by 2 bases, with 9 bases between the two germline ends. The DNA of the CDR3 is TGTGCCAGCAGCCTCACAGGGACTAATGAAAAACTGTTTTTT. As protein: CASSLTGTNEKLFF.

The V gene is TRBV9, the J gene TRBJ2-3, with 10 bases matching TRBD2. The CDR3 loop spans 16 amino acids. Germline CDR1 is SGDLS and CDR2 is YYNGEE. Trimming cost V 4 bases and J 0 bases; bases outside gene matches: 5. The CDR3: CASSPPGLASTDTQYF. CDR3 coding DNA: TGTGCCAGCAGCCCTCCGGGACTAGCGAGCACAGATACGCAGTATTTT.

The rearrangement uses TRBV5-6 and TRBJ1-4, with D unresolved. With 2 bases removed from V and 7 bases from J, the gap between germline ends came to 15 bases. This CDR3 has 15 residues. CDR1 and CDR2 (germline): SGHDT, YYEEEE. The chain's CDR3 is CASSFYLARREKLFF. CDR3 bases: TGTGCCAGCAGCTTCTACCTCGCCCGCCGTGAAAAACTGTTTTTT.

The V and J genes are TRBV5-1 and TRBJ2-7; TRBD2 matches at 7 bases. From germline, CDR1 is SGHRS and CDR2 YFSETQ. V lost 5 bases and J lost 6; bases outside the gene matches: 5. The CDR3 consists of 12 residues. The CDR3 region is CASSGEGVEQYF. CDR3 DNA: TGCGCCAGCAGTGGGGAGGGAGTCGAGCAGTACTTC.

The rearrangement uses TRBV9 and TRBJ2-5; D may be TRBD1 (6 bases). Trimming shortened V by 0 bases and J by 5 bases, and 14 bases separated the two germline ends. Germline-derived CDR1 and CDR2 are SGDLS and YYNGEE. The CDR3 has 15 residues. In nucleotides, the CDR3 is TGTGCCAGCAGCGTAGGGCAGGGGTGGTGGGAGACCCAGTACTTC. This translates into CASSVGQGWWETQYF.

V is TRBV11-1 and J is TRBJ2-7; D is tentatively TRBD1 or TRBD2 (5 bases each). The CDR3 spans 16 residues. Trimming removed 0 bases at V and 2 bases at J, with 14 bases between. From germline, CDR1 is SGHAT and CDR2 FQDESV (reference sequence). CDR3 nucleotides: TGTGCCAGCAGCTTAGCCGGACCTGGGACGACCTACGAGCAGTACTTC. Residues: CASSLAGPGTTYEQYF.

This clone was found once. CDR3 loop: CASSPRGRGGQPQHF. The CDR3 coding sequence is TGTGCCAGCAGCCCAAGGGGGAGGGGAGGTCAGCCCCAGCATTTT. The gene calls are TRBV2 and TRBJ1-5; a weak D match, TRBD1 (6 bases). The germline CDR1 and CDR2 sequences are SNHLY and FYNNEI. The ends were cut back, 6 bases at V and 6 bases at J, with 18 bases in the middle. CDR3 size: 15 residues.

The V gene is TRBV29-1, the J gene TRBJ2-3; a possible D gene is TRBD2 (5 bases). The CDR3 spans 13 residues. With 4 bases removed from V and 2 bases from J, the gap between germline ends came to 10 bases. Germline assignment: CDR1 SQVTM and CDR2 ANQGSEA. The CDR3 sequence is CSVGEMVTDTQYF. CDR3 DNA: TGCAGCGTTGGGGAGATGGTCACAGATACGCAGTATTTT.

Here the CDR3 DNA reads TGCAGTGCGGGGAAGCCCCAGCATTTT. Its protein product is CSAGKPQHF. V gene TRBV20-1 combines with J gene TRBJ1-5; D is uncertain. CDR1 and CDR2 from the germline V gene are DFQATT and SNEGSKA (reference sequence). The CDR3 is made up of 9 amino acids. The V gene lost 6 bases and the J gene lost 8 bases, with 5 bases spanning the gap.

The chain uses TRBV5-8 and TRBJ1-1; no clear D gene. V was clipped by 2 bases and J by 5 bases, with 7 bases between them. CDR1 and CDR2 (germline): SGHTS, YDEGEE. This CDR3 spans 12 amino acids. CDR3 in DNA: TGTGCCAGCAGCTTCAGAATTACTGAAGCTTTCTTT. Translating it yields CASSFRITEAFF.

This clone was seen once. J is TRBJ2-5 and V is TRBV5-4; D unclear. The CDR3 is made up of 15 amino acids. V lost 4 bases and J lost 2, with 15 bases in between. Germline CDR1 is SGHNT and CDR2 is YYREEE (reference sequence). The CDR3 sequence: CASSQDHGKQETQYF. The DNA of the CDR3 is TGTGCCAGCAGCCAAGATCACGGCAAACAAGAGACCCAGTACTTC.

CDR3 in amino acids: CASSQGASGGNTDTQYF. Here the CDR3 DNA reads TGTGCCAGCAGCCAGGGGGCTAGCGGGGGGAACACAGATACGCAGTATTTT. The J gene is TRBJ2-3, the V gene TRBV4-2, with TRBD2 identical over 11 bases. V shed 3 bases and J 2 bases; nucleotides not matched to a gene: 7. The CDR3 extends over 17 amino acids. The V gene's germline CDR1 is LGHNA and CDR2 YNFKEQ.

This clone showed up just a few times. The chain joins TRBV7-3 to TRBJ2-1, with unresolved D. V lost 5 bases and J lost 6, with 17 bases in between. The CDR3 loop spans 15 amino acids. Germline loops: CDR1 SGHTA, CDR2 FQGTGA. The CDR3 sequence: CASSPGSQWGNEQFF. CDR3 coding DNA: TGTGCCAGCAGCCCCGGGTCCCAATGGGGCAATGAGCAGTTCTTC.

This clone has just a few counts. The gene calls are TRBV6-6 and TRBJ2-7; TRBD2 might be the D (5 bases). Deletions cut 0 bases from V and 0 bases from J, with 6 bases between. This CDR3 has 14 residues. CDR1 and CDR2 (germline): MNHNY, SVGAGI (reference sequence). The CDR3 region is CASSYSGVSYEQYF. For the CDR3, the DNA is TGTGCCAGCAGTTACTCCGGGGTCTCCTACGAGCAGTACTTC.

This chain's CDR3 is CASARDRPYEQYF. CDR3 bases: TGTGCCAGCGCCAGGGACAGGCCCTACGAGCAGTACTTC. The chain uses TRBV6-6 and TRBJ2-7; 8 bases line up with TRBD1. The CDR3 runs 13 residues. J lost 2 bases, V lost 8 bases, and 5 bases had no gene match. Germline values: CDR1 MNHNY, CDR2 SVGAGI (reference sequence).

The CDR3 nucleotides read TGTGCCAGCAGCTTAGGCGGTTCCGGGACAGCACTCTATGGCGGGACCTTC. It encodes CASSLGGSGTALYGGTF. This chain uses TRBV7-2 with TRBJ1-2, with 7 bases aligning to TRBD1. The CDR3 loop spans 17 amino acids. The germline V gene has CDR1 SGHTA and CDR2 FQGNSA. The V segment lost 1 base and the J segment 14 bases; nucleotides outside the gene matches: 22.

The chain has TRBV7-2 and TRBJ1-2; no reliable D call. The CDR3 contains 13 residues. V was shortened by 4 bases and J by 14 bases, with 20 bases between the two germline ends. Looked up from germline, CDR1 is SGHTA and CDR2 is FQGNSA. As DNA, the CDR3 is TGTGCCAGCAGCTCCCTCCTGGGCTTAACGGATACCTTC. Amino acids: CASSSLLGLTDTF.

This chain joins TRBV9 and TRBJ1-4; perhaps TRBD1 as D (5 bases). CDR3 length equals 15 residues. Germline values: CDR1 SGDLS, CDR2 YYNGEE. Trimming took 4 bases from V and 8 from J, leaving 18 bases between them. The CDR3 is CASSPGGTKVEKLFF. CDR3 sequence (DNA): TGTGCCAGCAGCCCCGGGGGAACCAAAGTCGAAAAACTGTTTTTT.

The gene calls are TRBV5-6 and TRBJ2-5, with 14 bases aligning to TRBD2. Germline CDR1 is SGHDT and CDR2 is YYEEEE. V was clipped by 3 bases and J by 9 bases; unmatched bases: 7. This CDR3 spans 15 amino acids. The CDR3 sequence is CASSSTSGGALAQYF. CDR3 nucleotides: TGTGCCAGCAGCTCGACTAGCGGGGGGGCTCTGGCCCAGTACTTC.

This clone was detected only a few times. This chain links TRBV5-1 with TRBJ1-1; D gene ambiguous. V was clipped by 2 bases and J by 0 bases, with 5 bases between them. Looked up from germline, CDR1 is SGHRS and CDR2 is YFSETQ. CDR3 size: 13 residues. The chain's CDR3 is CASSFGMNTEAFF. CDR3 coding DNA: TGCGCCAGCAGCTTTGGGATGAACACTGAAGCTTTCTTT.

This chain joins TRBV27 and TRBJ2-3; 7 nucleotides align to TRBD1. CDR1 MNHEY and CDR2 SMNVEV come from the germline V gene (reference sequence). V lost 8 bases and J lost 0; bases outside the gene matches: 14. This CDR3 comprises 17 residues. The CDR3 loop is CASLTKGKGASTDTQYF. The CDR3 DNA sequence: TGTGCCAGCCTTACAAAGGGGAAGGGGGCGAGCACAGATACGCAGTATTTT.

The chain recombines TRBV7-9 with TRBJ2-7; D might be TRBD1 (5 bases). The CDR3 extends over 12 amino acids. The V end was cut by 3 bases, the J end by 7 bases, with 10 bases between. The germline CDR1 and CDR2 sequences are SEHNR and FQNEAQ (reference sequence). CDR3 sequence: CASSFGASEQYF. CDR3 sequence (DNA): TGTGCCAGCAGCTTTGGGGCTTCGGAGCAGTACTTC.

V and J are TRBV19 and TRBJ1-4, with 7 bases identical to TRBD1. CDR1 is LNHDA and CDR2 is SQIVND in the germline V gene (reference sequence). This CDR3 is built from 14 residues. With V trimmed by 5 bases and J by 8 bases, 8 bases remained unmatched. CDR3 residues: CASSFGTAGEKLFF. The CDR3 DNA follows: TGTGCCAGTAGTTTTGGGACAGCGGGGGAAAAACTGTTTTTT.

This rearrangement joins TRBV28 to TRBJ2-1, with 7 positions matching TRBD2. Germline loops: CDR1 MDHEN, CDR2 SYDVKM. J was trimmed by 6 bases and V by 4 bases; bases with no gene match: 6. The CDR3 loop spans 14 amino acids. The CDR3 region is CASSWGGKGNEQFF. The CDR3 DNA reads TGTGCCAGCAGTTGGGGGGGTAAGGGCAATGAGCAGTTCTTC.

The rearrangement uses TRBV7-8 and TRBJ1-5, with TRBD1 as a possible D gene (6 bases). Germline lookup yields CDR1 SGHVS and CDR2 FQNEAQ. The CDR3 runs 15 residues. V was clipped by 5 bases and J by 6 bases, with 17 bases between them. The CDR3 DNA reads TGTGCCAGCAGCCTGTCTGGGGGCGTCGTTCAGCCCCAGCATTTT. Translated, it gives CASSLSGGVVQPQHF.

The rearrangement links TRBV6-6 to TRBJ2-7; TRBD2 aligns across 10 bases. Germline V lookup: CDR1 MNHNY, CDR2 SVGAGI (reference sequence). V was pared by 8 bases and J by 4 bases, with 8 bases of the junction left unmatched. CDR3 length: 14 residues. CDR3 nucleotide sequence: TGTGCCAGCCGGATAGCGGGAGGTCGTTACGAGCAGTACTTC. The encoded protein is CASRIAGGRYEQYF.

The rearrangement links TRBV4-3 to TRBJ1-4; D is uncertain. There are 16 residues in the CDR3. The V gene's germline CDR1 is LGHNA and CDR2 YSLEER. The V gene lost 0 bases and the J gene lost 7 bases, with 15 bases spanning the gap. CDR3 nucleotides: TGCGCCAGCAGCCAAGATCACAAGGCGACGGGTGAAAAACTGTTTTTT. Translation gives CASSQDHKATGEKLFF.

V usage is TRBV6-1 and J usage is TRBJ1-5; D is uncertain. The CDR3 extends over 14 amino acids. Trimming removed 6 bases at V and 7 bases at J, with 16 bases between. Germline CDR1 and CDR2: MNHNS and SASEGT. CDR3 protein: CASREHGGRQPQHF. The CDR3 DNA is TGTGCCAGCAGGGAACACGGAGGTAGACAGCCCCAGCATTTT.

The V gene is TRBV19, the J gene TRBJ1-4, with D hard to call. Germline V gives CDR1 LNHDA, CDR2 SQIVND (reference sequence). There are 17 residues in the CDR3. The ends were cut back, 3 bases at V and 0 bases at J, with 14 bases in the middle. CDR3 loop: CASSIRPLTATNEKLFF. CDR3 in DNA: TGTGCCAGTAGTATCCGGCCTTTGACCGCAACTAATGAAAAACTGTTTTTT.

This rearrangement joins TRBV4-2 to TRBJ1-2; the D gene is possibly TRBD1 (5 bases). CDR3 size: 16 residues. V was shortened by 5 bases and J by 5 bases, with 21 bases between the two germline ends. Germline loops: CDR1 LGHNA, CDR2 YNFKEQ. The CDR3 nucleotides read TGTGCCAGCAGCTTGGGGGTGGGCAGGGAGCGGTATGGCTACACCTTC. It codes for CASSLGVGRERYGYTF.